This T cell receptor (beta chain) was sequenced during a study of T-cell reconstitution after alpha-beta-depleted transplantation in children. This clonotype was detected ten times or more. The germline gives CDR1 MNHNS, CDR2 SASEGT. The V end lost 6 bases, the J end lost 7 bases, and 13 bases lay between the germline ends. This CDR3 spans 13 amino acids. A TCRbeta library incorporating unique molecular identifiers was prepared. TCRdb analysed the PCR reads with MiXCR anew, one entry per CDR3 protein. The data hold a few hundred thousand distinct CDR3 sequences, with more than 10% observed a single time.

The TCR sequence derives from a human donor who donated a stem cell graft to a child with Fanconi anemia. Material: PBMCs, obtained from the stem cell graft. The V gene is TRBV6-1, the J gene TRBJ2-1, with D possibly being TRBD2 (6 bases). DNA for the CDR3: TGTGCCAGCAGCAGAGCGGGTAGGAATGAGCAGTTCTTC. The encoded protein is CASSRAGRNEQFF.